This is a list of T cell receptor beta chains from one sample in a study of blood T cell repertoires in COVID-19. Sequenced by immunoSEQ multiplex PCR; TCRdb stores in-frame clones only, minus some. The sample consists of about 93,000 clones, about nine tenths of them appearing once. Sequencing was done on a sample of peripheral blood. The receptors stem from a man in his 60s with COVID-19, enrolled during active disease. Each CDR3 is given with its conserved first and last residue. The D gene is left open where the match is weak. Clone size is not always given. Where it is, it says once, few, many or a class for expanded clones.

CDR3nt: TGTGCCAGCAGCTTCGGCACAGATACGCAGTATTTT; CDR3aa: CASSFGTDTQYF; j_gene: TRBJ2-3; v_gene: TRBV11-2; abundance: NA; d_gene: NA
CDR3nt: TGTGCCAGTAGGGCCCGGGAGGGGGGACAGCCCCAGCATTTT; CDR3aa: CASRAREGGQPQHF; j_gene: TRBJ1-5; v_gene: TRBV19; abundance: NA; d_gene: NA
CDR3nt: TGCGCCAGCAGCTTGGCGCGGGACAGGGTCCCATACGAGCAGTACTTC; CDR3aa: CASSLARDRVPYEQYF; j_gene: TRBJ2-7; v_gene: TRBV5-1; abundance: NA; d_gene: TRBD1
CDR3nt: TGTGCCAGCTCATCCTCAAGTGGACAGGGCGACACTGAAGCTTTCTTT; CDR3aa: CASSSSSGQGDTEAFF; j_gene: TRBJ1-1; v_gene: TRBV18; abundance: NA; d_gene: TRBD1
CDR3nt: TGTGCCAGCAGTCCGACAGGGGGAAGCTATGGCTACACCTTC; CDR3aa: CASSPTGGSYGYTF; j_gene: TRBJ1-2; v_gene: TRBV7-9; abundance: few; d_gene: TRBD1
CDR3nt: TGTGCCAGCTCGTCTATTAGCGGGAGCGGGGACAATGAGCAGTTCTTC; CDR3aa: CASSSISGSGDNEQFF; j_gene: TRBJ2-1; v_gene: TRBV18; abundance: NA; d_gene: TRBD2
CDR3nt: TGTGCCAGCAGTTACTCAAGCGGGAGAGGTACAGATACGCAGTATTTT; CDR3aa: CASSYSSGRGTDTQYF; j_gene: TRBJ2-3; v_gene: TRBV6-5; abundance: NA; d_gene: TRBD2
CDR3nt: TGTGCCATCAGTGAACTCGGACAGGACGAGCAGTACTTC; CDR3aa: CAISELGQDEQYF; j_gene: TRBJ2-7; v_gene: TRBV10-3; abundance: NA; d_gene: TRBD1
CDR3nt: TGTGCCAGCAGCTCACGGGGGACAGGTCCTAATCAGCCCCAGCATTTT; CDR3aa: CASSSRGTGPNQPQHF; j_gene: TRBJ1-5; v_gene: TRBV5-6; abundance: NA; d_gene: TRBD1
CDR3nt: TGTGCCAGTAGTATAGAGCCAGGCTGGGAGACCCAGTACTTC; CDR3aa: CASSIEPGWETQYF; j_gene: TRBJ2-5; v_gene: TRBV19; abundance: NA; d_gene: NA
CDR3nt: TGCAGCGTGGGACAGGGAGGCCCCTATGGCTACACCTTC; CDR3aa: CSVGQGGPYGYTF; j_gene: TRBJ1-2; v_gene: TRBV29-1; abundance: NA; d_gene: TRBD1
CDR3nt: TGTGCCTGGAGTCAAGGACTAGCCGGGAAGTACTTC; CDR3aa: CAWSQGLAGKYF; j_gene: TRBJ2-7; v_gene: TRBV30; abundance: NA; d_gene: TRBD2
CDR3nt: TGTGCCAGCAGCCAAGAAGACAGGGTAATCTACGAGCAGTACTTC; CDR3aa: CASSQEDRVIYEQYF; j_gene: TRBJ2-7; v_gene: TRBV11-3; abundance: NA; d_gene: TRBD1
CDR3nt: TGTGCCAGCAGCTTAGAGGGAGCTACGCAGTATTTT; CDR3aa: CASSLEGATQYF; j_gene: TRBJ2-3; v_gene: TRBV7-9; abundance: NA; d_gene: NA
CDR3nt: TGTGCCAGCAGCCAAAGACAGGGGGCAATAGCAACTAATGAAAAACTGTTTTTT; CDR3aa: CASSQRQGAIATNEKLFF; j_gene: TRBJ1-4; v_gene: TRBV4-2; abundance: NA; d_gene: TRBD1
CDR3nt: TGCGCCAGCAACACACTAGCGGGAGTGGATGAGCAGTTCTTC; CDR3aa: CASNTLAGVDEQFF; j_gene: TRBJ2-1; v_gene: TRBV5-1; abundance: once; d_gene: TRBD2
CDR3nt: TGTGCCAGCAGCGGGACACTCTCCTACGAGCAGTACTTC; CDR3aa: CASSGTLSYEQYF; j_gene: TRBJ2-7; v_gene: TRBV7-2; abundance: few; d_gene: NA
CDR3nt: TGTGCCACCAGGGGGGACCTGGGAGGCGGCGATGAGCAGTTCTTC; CDR3aa: CATRGDLGGGDEQFF; j_gene: TRBJ2-1; v_gene: TRBV24-1; abundance: NA; d_gene: NA
CDR3nt: TGTGCCAGCAGCTTCCCGGGGGGACAGGGTGATAATTCACCCCTCCACTTT; CDR3aa: CASSFPGGQGDNSPLHF; j_gene: TRBJ1-6; v_gene: TRBV5-6; abundance: NA; d_gene: TRBD1
CDR3nt: TGTGCCACCAGTGATGGACTAGCGGGAGTTTCCGGGGAGCTGTTTTTT; CDR3aa: CATSDGLAGVSGELFF; j_gene: TRBJ2-2; v_gene: TRBV24-1; abundance: NA; d_gene: TRBD2
CDR3nt: TGTGCCAGCAGCTTGGCCTGGAGTCCTAATGAAAAACTGTTTTTT; CDR3aa: CASSLAWSPNEKLFF; j_gene: TRBJ1-4; v_gene: TRBV5-8; abundance: NA; d_gene: NA
CDR3nt: TGTGCCAGCAGCCTTCGGGACAGGGCAACAGATACGCAGTATTTT; CDR3aa: CASSLRDRATDTQYF; j_gene: TRBJ2-3; v_gene: TRBV7-9; abundance: NA; d_gene: TRBD1
CDR3nt: TGTGCCAGTAGTACATTCAGGGGTGGCGGGGAGCTGTTTTTT; CDR3aa: CASSTFRGGGELFF; j_gene: TRBJ2-2; v_gene: TRBV19; abundance: NA; d_gene: NA
CDR3nt: TGTGCCAGCAGCCCAGTGGGAGACAGGGGTGACGAGCAGTACTTC; CDR3aa: CASSPVGDRGDEQYF; j_gene: TRBJ2-7; v_gene: TRBV11-2; abundance: NA; d_gene: TRBD1
CDR3nt: TGTGCCAGCAGCCCCGAGTCTGGGGCCAACGTCCTGACTTTC; CDR3aa: CASSPESGANVLTF; j_gene: TRBJ2-6; v_gene: TRBV14; abundance: few; d_gene: NA
CDR3nt: TGTGCCAGCTCACAGGGGGTTGGGGCTGAAGCTTTCTTT; CDR3aa: CASSQGVGAEAFF; j_gene: TRBJ1-1; v_gene: TRBV18; abundance: NA; d_gene: NA
CDR3nt: TGTGCCAGTAGTGTGGACAGACCGAACACTGAAGCTTTCTTT; CDR3aa: CASSVDRPNTEAFF; j_gene: TRBJ1-1; v_gene: TRBV19; abundance: NA; d_gene: NA
CDR3nt: TGTGCCTGGAGTGGCGGGACAGATAATTCACCCCTCCACTTT; CDR3aa: CAWSGGTDNSPLHF; j_gene: TRBJ1-6; v_gene: TRBV30; abundance: NA; d_gene: TRBD1
CDR3nt: TGCGCCAGCAGCCAAGTTCTGTGGAGTAACACTGAAGCTTTCTTT; CDR3aa: CASSQVLWSNTEAFF; j_gene: TRBJ1-1; v_gene: TRBV4-3; abundance: NA; d_gene: NA
CDR3nt: TGTGCCAGTAGCCTACTAGCGGGAGGGAACACAGATACGCAGTATTTT; CDR3aa: CASSLLAGGNTDTQYF; j_gene: TRBJ2-3; v_gene: TRBV19; abundance: NA; d_gene: TRBD2
CDR3nt: TGTGCCAGCAGCCCAGGGGTCGATCCAAACTCTGGAAACACCATATATTTT; CDR3aa: CASSPGVDPNSGNTIYF; j_gene: TRBJ1-3; v_gene: TRBV27; abundance: NA; d_gene: NA
CDR3nt: TGTGCCACCAGTGATCAGTGGGAGACCCAGTACTTC; CDR3aa: CATSDQWETQYF; j_gene: TRBJ2-5; v_gene: TRBV24-1; abundance: once; d_gene: NA
CDR3nt: TGCGCCAGCAGCCCTGCGGGCGGGAGGCTCTCCTACGAGCAGTACTTC; CDR3aa: CASSPAGGRLSYEQYF; j_gene: TRBJ2-7; v_gene: TRBV5-1; abundance: few; d_gene: TRBD2
CDR3nt: TGTGCCAGCAGCCCCGACTCCCTCGCCGGTGAAGCTTTCTTT; CDR3aa: CASSPDSLAGEAFF; j_gene: TRBJ1-1; v_gene: TRBV7-2; abundance: NA; d_gene: NA
CDR3nt: TGTGCCTGGAGTGCACAGGGGGACACTGAAGCTTTCTTT; CDR3aa: CAWSAQGDTEAFF; j_gene: TRBJ1-1; v_gene: TRBV30; abundance: NA; d_gene: TRBD1
CDR3nt: TGTGCCAGCAGCGTAGTAGCGGGAGTGAGTGAGCAGTTCTTC; CDR3aa: CASSVVAGVSEQFF; j_gene: TRBJ2-1; v_gene: TRBV9; abundance: NA; d_gene: TRBD2
CDR3nt: TGTGCCAGCAACTTGTGGACAGGGCTGCAGCCCCAGCATTTT; CDR3aa: CASNLWTGLQPQHF; j_gene: TRBJ1-5; v_gene: TRBV21-1; abundance: NA; d_gene: NA
CDR3nt: TGCGCCAGCAGCTTGCTTGGTGTGGGACAGCCCTACGAGCAGTACTTC; CDR3aa: CASSLLGVGQPYEQYF; j_gene: TRBJ2-7; v_gene: TRBV5-1; abundance: NA; d_gene: TRBD1
CDR3nt: TGCGCCAGCAGCTCACAGGTTAACGGAAACACCATATATTTT; CDR3aa: CASSSQVNGNTIYF; j_gene: TRBJ1-3; v_gene: TRBV5-1; abundance: NA; d_gene: NA
CDR3nt: TGTGCCACCCCTCAAACGAGCCTGAACACCGGGGAGCTGTTTTTT; CDR3aa: CATPQTSLNTGELFF; j_gene: TRBJ2-2; v_gene: TRBV11-2; abundance: NA; d_gene: NA
CDR3nt: TGTGCCACCAGTGACGGGGGGAGCTCTGGAAACACCATATATTTT; CDR3aa: CATSDGGSSGNTIYF; j_gene: TRBJ1-3; v_gene: TRBV24-1; abundance: NA; d_gene: NA
CDR3nt: TGCGCCAGCAGCCCTCTCAGCGGCACCGGGGAGCTGTTTTTT; CDR3aa: CASSPLSGTGELFF; j_gene: TRBJ2-2; v_gene: TRBV5-1; abundance: NA; d_gene: NA
CDR3nt: TGTGCCAGCAGTTTATTGTCTAGCGGTGGCTACGAGCAGTACTTC; CDR3aa: CASSLLSSGGYEQYF; j_gene: TRBJ2-7; v_gene: TRBV27; abundance: NA; d_gene: TRBD2
CDR3nt: TGTGCCAGCAGTTGGGCTTCGGGGGCCAACGTCCTGACTTTC; CDR3aa: CASSWASGANVLTF; j_gene: TRBJ2-6; v_gene: TRBV9; abundance: NA; d_gene: NA
CDR3nt: TGTGCCATAGGAGGGAGGCGATCCCAAGAGACCCAGTACTTC; CDR3aa: CAIGGRRSQETQYF; j_gene: TRBJ2-5; v_gene: TRBV7-9; abundance: NA; d_gene: NA